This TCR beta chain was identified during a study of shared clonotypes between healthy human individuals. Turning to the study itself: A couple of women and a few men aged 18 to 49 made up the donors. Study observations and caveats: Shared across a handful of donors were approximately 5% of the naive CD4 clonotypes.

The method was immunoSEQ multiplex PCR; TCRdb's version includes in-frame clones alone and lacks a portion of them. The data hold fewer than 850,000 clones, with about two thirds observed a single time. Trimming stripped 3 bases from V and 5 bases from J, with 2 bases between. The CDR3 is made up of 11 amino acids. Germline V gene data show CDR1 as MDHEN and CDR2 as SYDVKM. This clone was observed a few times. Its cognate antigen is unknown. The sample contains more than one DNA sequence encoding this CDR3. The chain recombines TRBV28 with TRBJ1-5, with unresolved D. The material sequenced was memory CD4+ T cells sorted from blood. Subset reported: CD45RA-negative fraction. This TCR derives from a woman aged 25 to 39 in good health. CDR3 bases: TGTGCCAGCAGTTTTCATCAGCCCCAGCATTTT. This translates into CASSFHQPQHF. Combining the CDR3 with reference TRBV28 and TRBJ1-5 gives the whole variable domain DVKVTQSSRYLVKRTGEKVFLECVQDMDHENMFWYRQDPGLGLRLIYFSYDVKMKEKGDIPEGYSVSREKKERFSLILESASTNQTSMYLCASSFHQPQHFGDGTRLSIL.